This TCR beta chain was found in a study of blood T cell repertoires in COVID-19. Whole-study context: Sites across the United States, Italy and Spain contributed samples from acute and convalescent COVID-19.

Original processing methods: Amplifying reference gene primers gave estimates of nucleated cell counts. Clones were sequenced by immunoSEQ multiplex PCR, and TCRdb holds only the in-frame ones, with some missing. V, J and clone size are taken as reported in that table, and D and trimming were inferred from the DNA itself. The table has around 100,000 clones, more than 70% seen once. The CDR3 runs 13 residues. Germline V gene data show CDR1 as SEHNR and CDR2 as FQNEAQ (reference sequence). The ends were cut back, 5 bases at V and 7 bases at J, with 15 bases in the middle. The specimen was peripheral blood. This sequence originates from a human donor in a cohort sampled during active COVID-19. V and J are TRBV7-9 and TRBJ2-7; tentative D call: TRBD1 (6 bases). DNA of the CDR3: TGTGCCAGCAGCCTAAAACAGGGATATGAGCAGTACTTC. Translated: CASSLKQGYEQYF.